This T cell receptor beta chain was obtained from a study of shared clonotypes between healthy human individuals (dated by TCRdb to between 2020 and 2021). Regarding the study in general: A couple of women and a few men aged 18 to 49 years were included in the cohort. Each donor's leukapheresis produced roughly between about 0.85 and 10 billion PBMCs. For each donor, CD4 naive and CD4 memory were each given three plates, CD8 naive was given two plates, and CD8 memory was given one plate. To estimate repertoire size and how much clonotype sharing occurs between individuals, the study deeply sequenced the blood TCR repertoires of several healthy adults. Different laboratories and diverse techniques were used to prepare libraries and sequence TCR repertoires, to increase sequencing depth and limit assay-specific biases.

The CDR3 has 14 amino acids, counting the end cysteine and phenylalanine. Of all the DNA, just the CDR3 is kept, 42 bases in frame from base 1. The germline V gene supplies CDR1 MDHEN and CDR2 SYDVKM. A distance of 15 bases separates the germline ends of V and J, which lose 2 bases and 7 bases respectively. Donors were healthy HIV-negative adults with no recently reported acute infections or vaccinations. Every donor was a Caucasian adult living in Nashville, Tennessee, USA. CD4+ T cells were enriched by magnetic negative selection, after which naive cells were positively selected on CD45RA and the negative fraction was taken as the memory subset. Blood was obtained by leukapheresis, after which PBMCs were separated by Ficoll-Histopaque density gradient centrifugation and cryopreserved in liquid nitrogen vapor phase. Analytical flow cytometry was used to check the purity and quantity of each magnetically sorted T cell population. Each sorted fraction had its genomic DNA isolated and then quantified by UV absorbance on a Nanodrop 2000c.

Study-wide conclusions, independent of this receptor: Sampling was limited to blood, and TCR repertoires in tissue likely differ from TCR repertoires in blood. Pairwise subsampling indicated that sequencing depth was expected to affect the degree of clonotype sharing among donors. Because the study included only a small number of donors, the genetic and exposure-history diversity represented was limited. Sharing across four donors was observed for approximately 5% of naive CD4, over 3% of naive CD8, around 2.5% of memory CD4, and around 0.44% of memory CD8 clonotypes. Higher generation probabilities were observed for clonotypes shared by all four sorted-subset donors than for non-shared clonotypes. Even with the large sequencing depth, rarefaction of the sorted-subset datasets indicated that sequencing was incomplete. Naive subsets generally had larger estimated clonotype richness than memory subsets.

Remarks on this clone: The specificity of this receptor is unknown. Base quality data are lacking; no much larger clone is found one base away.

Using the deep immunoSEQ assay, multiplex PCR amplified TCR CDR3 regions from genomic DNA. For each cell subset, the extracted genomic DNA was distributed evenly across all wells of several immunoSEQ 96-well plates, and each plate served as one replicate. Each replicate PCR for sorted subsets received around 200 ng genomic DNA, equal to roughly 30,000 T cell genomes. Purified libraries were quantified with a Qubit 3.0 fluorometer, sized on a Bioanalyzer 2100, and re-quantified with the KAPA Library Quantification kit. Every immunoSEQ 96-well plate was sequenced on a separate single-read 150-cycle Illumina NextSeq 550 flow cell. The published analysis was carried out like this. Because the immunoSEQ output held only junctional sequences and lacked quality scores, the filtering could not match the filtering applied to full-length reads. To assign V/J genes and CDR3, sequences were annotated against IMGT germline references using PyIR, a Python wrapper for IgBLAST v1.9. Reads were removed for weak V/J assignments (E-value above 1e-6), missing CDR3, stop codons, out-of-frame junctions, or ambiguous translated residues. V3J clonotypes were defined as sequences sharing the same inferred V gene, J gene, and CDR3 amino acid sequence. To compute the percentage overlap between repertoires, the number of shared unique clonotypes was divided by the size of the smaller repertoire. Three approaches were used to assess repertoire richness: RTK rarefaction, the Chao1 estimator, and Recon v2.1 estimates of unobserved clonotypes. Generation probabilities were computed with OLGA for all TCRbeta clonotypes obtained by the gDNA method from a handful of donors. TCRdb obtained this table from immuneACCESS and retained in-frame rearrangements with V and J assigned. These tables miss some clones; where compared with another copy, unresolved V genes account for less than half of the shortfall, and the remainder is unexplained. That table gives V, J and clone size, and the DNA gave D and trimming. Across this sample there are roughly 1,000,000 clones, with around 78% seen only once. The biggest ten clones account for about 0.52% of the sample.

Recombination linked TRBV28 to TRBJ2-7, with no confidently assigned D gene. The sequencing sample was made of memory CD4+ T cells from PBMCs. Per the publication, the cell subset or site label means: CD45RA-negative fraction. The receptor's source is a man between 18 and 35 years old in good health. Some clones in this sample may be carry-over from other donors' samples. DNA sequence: TGTGCCAGCAGTTTACGACCCGAGTATGGGGAGCAGTACTTC. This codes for CASSLRPEYGEQYF.